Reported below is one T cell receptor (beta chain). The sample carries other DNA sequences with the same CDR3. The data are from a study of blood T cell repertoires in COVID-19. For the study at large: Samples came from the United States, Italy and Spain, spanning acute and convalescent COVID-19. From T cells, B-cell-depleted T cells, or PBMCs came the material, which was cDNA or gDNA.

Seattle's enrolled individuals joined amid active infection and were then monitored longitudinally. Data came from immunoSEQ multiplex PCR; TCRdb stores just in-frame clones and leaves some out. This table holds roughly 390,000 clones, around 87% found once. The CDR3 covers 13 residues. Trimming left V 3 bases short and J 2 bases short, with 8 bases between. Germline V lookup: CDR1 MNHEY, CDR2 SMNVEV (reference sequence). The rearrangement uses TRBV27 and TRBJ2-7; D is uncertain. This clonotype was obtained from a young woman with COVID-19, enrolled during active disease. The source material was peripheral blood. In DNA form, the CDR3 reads TGTGCCAGCAGTTTGGGCAGTACCTACGAGCAGTACTTC. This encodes CASSLGSTYEQYF.